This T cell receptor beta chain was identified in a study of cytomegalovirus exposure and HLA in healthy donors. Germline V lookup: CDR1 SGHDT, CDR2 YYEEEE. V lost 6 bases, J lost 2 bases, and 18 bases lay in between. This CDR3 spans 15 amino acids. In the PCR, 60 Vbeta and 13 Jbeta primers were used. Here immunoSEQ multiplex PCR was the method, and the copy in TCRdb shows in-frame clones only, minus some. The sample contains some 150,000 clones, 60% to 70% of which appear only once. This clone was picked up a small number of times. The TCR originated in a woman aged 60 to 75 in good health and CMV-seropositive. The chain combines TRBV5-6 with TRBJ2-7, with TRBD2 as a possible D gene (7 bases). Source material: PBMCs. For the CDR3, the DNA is TGTGCCAGCACCGGGGGGCCAGGGACTACCTACGAGCAGTACTTC. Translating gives CASTGGPGTTYEQYF.